This record looks at one TCR beta chain sequence and its context. Its matching antigen is unknown. CD45RO/CCR7/CD25/CD127/CD95/CD27 sorting isolated CD4+ naive, central memory, regulatory and stem cell-like memory cells. The germline CDR1 and CDR2 sequences are SGHTS and YDEGEE. This CDR3 comprises 14 residues. V was shortened by 0 bases and J by 0 bases, with 6 bases between the two germline ends. This sample is part of a study of beta chain features in type 1 diabetes. Study-level results: Shorter templates may be favored by PCR, equally so in patients and controls.

Sequenced material consisted of expressed TCRB transcripts (all of the isolated RNA was reverse transcribed). Produced via immunoSEQ multiplex PCR; TCRdb's table is partial and in-frame only. The sample has approximately 170,000 clones; approximately 9.1% are singletons. Sample: central memory CD4+ T cells from blood. The V and J genes are TRBV5-8 and TRBJ1-1; tentatively, D is TRBD1 (5 bases). The sequence was collected from a young woman in good health. In nucleotides, the CDR3 is TGTGCCAGCAGCTTGGAAGGGGTGAACACTGAAGCTTTCTTT. Amino acids: CASSLEGVNTEAFF.